The T cell receptor beta chain described here comes from a study of blood T cells in healthy people across ages. Study results and caveats: Diversity figures derived from one million T cells were judged to underestimate the true value.

V lost 5 bases to trimming and J lost 3 bases; unmatched junction nucleotides: 6. The CDR3 length is 14 residues. CDR1 is MNHEY, CDR2 SVGAGI, per germline. Turning to this clonotype: Its target is unknown.

The authors ran a second PCR of 7 to 11 cycles using a sample-barcoded 5' primer and a J-beta primer mix. TCRdb re-called the 5' RACE reads through MiXCR, storing one row per CDR3 protein. The sample holds fewer than 800,000 distinct CDR3 sequences, under 25% seen once. The chain carries TRBV6-5 and TRBJ1-1; TRBD1 agrees at 7 bases. This clonotype originated in a man aged 65 to 85 in good health. The specimen was blood. CDR3 protein: CASSTYRGDTEAFF. The CDR3 DNA sequence: TGTGCCAGCAGTACCTACAGGGGAGACACTGAAGCTTTCTTT.